This passage covers 5 T cell receptor beta chains from one sample sequenced in a study of blood T cell repertoires in COVID-19 (TCRdb year 2020). The library was produced with the immunoSEQ multiplex PCR assay. What TCRdb holds here is the immuneACCESS table cut down to in-frame rearrangements. Part of the clones is not present; checked against another copy, under half of the missing clones reflect an unresolved V gene, and the others are unexplained. The table for this sample lists approximately 300,000 clones; approximately 91% of them were counted only once. The ten largest clones take up about 11% of the sample. Source material: peripheral blood. The receptors originated from a woman in her 30s with COVID-19, enrolled during active disease.

The chain joins TRBV5-1 to TRBJ2-5, with D possibly being TRBD2 (5 bases). CDR3 size: 11 residues. The germline V and J ends were trimmed by 6 bases and 4 bases, with 7 bases remaining between them. CDR1 SGHRS and CDR2 YFSETQ come from the germline V gene. CDR3 sequence reads: CASTAGETQYF. The CDR3 coding sequence is TGCGCCAGCACGGCGGGAGAGACCCAGTACTTC. Supplemented by reference TRBV5-1 and TRBJ2-5, the full variable domain reads KAGVTQTPRYLIKTRGQQVTLSCSPISGHRSVSWYQQTPGQGLQFLFEYFSETQRNKGNFPGRFSGRQFSNSRSEMNVSTLELGDSALYLCASTAGETQYFGPGTRLLVL.

The J gene is TRBJ1-1, the V gene TRBV10-3; D possibly corresponds to TRBD1 (5 bases). Germline V gives CDR1 ENHRY, CDR2 SYGVKD. V gave up 3 bases and J gave up 1 base, with 18 bases separating them. The CDR3 length is 17 residues. The CDR3 DNA reads TGTGCCATCAGTGAACGTGGGGGGATGGGCCAGAACACTGAAGCTTTCTTT. Translation gives CAISERGGMGQNTEAFF.

This clone showed up just a few times. V gene TRBV6-2 or TRBV6-3 combines with J gene TRBJ1-5; maybe TRBD1 (5 bases). V was trimmed by 6 bases and J by 4 bases, leaving 13 bases between them. From germline, CDR1 is MNHEY and CDR2 SVGEGT. The CDR3 contains 14 residues. The CDR3 protein is CASSSPTANQPQHF. As DNA, the CDR3 is TGTGCCAGCAGCTCCCCGACAGCAAATCAGCCCCAGCATTTT.

The chain recombines TRBV5-6 with TRBJ2-5; TRBD2 agrees at 9 bases. The V segment lost 1 base and the J segment 4 bases; nucleotides outside the gene matches: 11. This CDR3 spans 17 amino acids. Germline CDR1 and CDR2: SGHDT and YYEEEE. The CDR3 bases are TGTGCCAGCAGCTTGATCCGTAGCGGGAGAGTGGGAGAGACCCAGTACTTC. Encoded protein: CASSLIRSGRVGETQYF.

The chain joins TRBV5-1 to TRBJ1-5, with TRBD1 matching 8 bases. Looked up from germline, CDR1 is SGHRS and CDR2 is YFSETQ. CDR3 length: 14 residues. V lost 4 bases to trimming and J lost 4 bases; unmatched junction nucleotides: 4. CDR3 sequence (DNA): TGCGCCAGCAGCATAGGGGACAGGAATCAGCCCCAGCATTTT. Translating gives CASSIGDRNQPQHF.